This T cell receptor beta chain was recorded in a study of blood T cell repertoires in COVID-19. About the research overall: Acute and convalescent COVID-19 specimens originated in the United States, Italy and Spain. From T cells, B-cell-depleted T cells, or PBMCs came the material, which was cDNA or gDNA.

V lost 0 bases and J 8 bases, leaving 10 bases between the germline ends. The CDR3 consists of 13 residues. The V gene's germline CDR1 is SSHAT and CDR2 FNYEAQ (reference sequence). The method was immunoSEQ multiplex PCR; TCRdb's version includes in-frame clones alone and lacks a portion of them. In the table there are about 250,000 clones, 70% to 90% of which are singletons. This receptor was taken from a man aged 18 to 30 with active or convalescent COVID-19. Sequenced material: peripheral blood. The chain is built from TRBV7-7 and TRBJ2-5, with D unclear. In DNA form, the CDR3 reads TGTGCCAGCAGCTTAGCCGTTCTGAGTACCCAGTACTTC. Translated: CASSLAVLSTQYF.